Listed below are T cell receptor beta chains from one sample, sequenced in a study of blood T cell repertoires in COVID-19. Profiled with immunoSEQ multiplex PCR; TCRdb holds only in-frame clones, not every one. The table includes about 280,000 clones, 85% detected once. Input material: PBMCs or T cells enriched from blood (not recorded which). The source is a woman aged 45-60 years who had recovered from COVID-19. Each CDR3 is given with its conserved first and last residue. Each record gives: D gene, J gene, V gene, CDR3 length, clone size, CDR3 DNA, CDR3 protein. The D gene is left open where the match is weak. A row's size may be missing; if present it is once, few, many or a size class.

D gene: NA
J gene: TRBJ2-7
V gene: TRBV15
CDR3 length: 12
clone size: NA
CDR3 DNA: TGTGCCACCAGCAGCGGGTTGTACGAGCAGTACTTC
CDR3 protein: CATSSGLYEQYF

D gene: NA
J gene: TRBJ1-2
V gene: TRBV4-1
CDR3 length: 14
clone size: NA
CDR3 DNA: TGCGCCAGCAGCCAACCGGAGAGAAGCTATGGCTACACCTTC
CDR3 protein: CASSQPERSYGYTF

D gene: TRBD2
J gene: TRBJ2-2
V gene: TRBV7-7
CDR3 length: 19
clone size: NA
CDR3 DNA: TGTGCCAGCAGCCCGTCCTTTCCGGGACTAGCGGGAGACACCGGGGAGCTGTTTTTT
CDR3 protein: CASSPSFPGLAGDTGELFF

D gene: TRBD1
J gene: TRBJ2-5
V gene: TRBV5-6
CDR3 length: 14
clone size: NA
CDR3 DNA: TGTGCCAGCAGCTTGGGGGCAGGGGGCCAGACCCAGTACTTC
CDR3 protein: CASSLGAGGQTQYF

D gene: NA
J gene: TRBJ1-1
V gene: TRBV7-9
CDR3 length: 14
clone size: NA
CDR3 DNA: TGTGCCAGCAGCATAATGGTCAGGGAAACTGAAGCTTTCTTT
CDR3 protein: CASSIMVRETEAFF

D gene: NA
J gene: TRBJ1-2
V gene: TRBV6-5
CDR3 length: 13
clone size: NA
CDR3 DNA: TGTGCCAGCCTGTTGAGGCAGGGTCATGGCTACACCTTC
CDR3 protein: CASLLRQGHGYTF

D gene: NA
J gene: TRBJ2-3
V gene: TRBV9
CDR3 length: 14
clone size: NA
CDR3 DNA: TGTGCCAGCAGCGTCCACTCTAGCGCAGATACGCAGTATTTT
CDR3 protein: CASSVHSSADTQYF

D gene: NA
J gene: TRBJ1-5
V gene: TRBV28
CDR3 length: 15
clone size: NA
CDR3 DNA: TGTGCCAGCAGTTTTCCCGGTGGCAGGGAACAGCCCCAGCATTTT
CDR3 protein: CASSFPGGREQPQHF

D gene: NA
J gene: TRBJ1-4
V gene: TRBV6-5
CDR3 length: 14
clone size: NA
CDR3 DNA: TGTGCCAGCAGTATCATACCGGGAAACGAAAAACTGTTTTTT
CDR3 protein: CASSIIPGNEKLFF

D gene: TRBD2
J gene: TRBJ2-7
V gene: TRBV7-2
CDR3 length: 14
clone size: NA
CDR3 DNA: TGTGCCAGCAGTACTAGCGGGGGTACCTACGAGCAGTACTTC
CDR3 protein: CASSTSGGTYEQYF

D gene: NA
J gene: TRBJ1-4
V gene: TRBV6-5
CDR3 length: 15
clone size: NA
CDR3 DNA: TGTGCCAGCAGCCCCCAGGGGCTGGCTAATGAAAAACTGTTTTTT
CDR3 protein: CASSPQGLANEKLFF

D gene: NA
J gene: TRBJ1-2
V gene: TRBV29-1
CDR3 length: 14
clone size: NA
CDR3 DNA: TGCAGCGTTGAAATGGCCTTAGGGGTCTATGGCTACACCTTC
CDR3 protein: CSVEMALGVYGYTF

D gene: NA
J gene: TRBJ2-1
V gene: TRBV2
CDR3 length: 13
clone size: once
CDR3 DNA: TGTGCCAGCAACTCGGGGGTAAGCGATGAGCAGTTCTTC
CDR3 protein: CASNSGVSDEQFF

D gene: NA
J gene: TRBJ2-3
V gene: TRBV18
CDR3 length: 16
clone size: NA
CDR3 DNA: TGTGCCAGCTCCTCAATAGGCGCTAGAAGCACAGATACGCAGTATTTT
CDR3 protein: CASSSIGARSTDTQYF

D gene: NA
J gene: TRBJ2-3
V gene: TRBV5-1
CDR3 length: 14
clone size: NA
CDR3 DNA: TGCGCCAGCAGCTGGGCGAGGGAGGCAGATACGCAGTATTTT
CDR3 protein: CASSWAREADTQYF

D gene: TRBD2
J gene: TRBJ2-2
V gene: TRBV12-3/TRBV12-4
CDR3 length: 13
clone size: NA
CDR3 DNA: TGTGCCAGCGGGACTACCCCTCGCGGGGAGCTGTTTTTT
CDR3 protein: CASGTTPRGELFF

D gene: TRBD1
J gene: TRBJ2-5
V gene: TRBV2
CDR3 length: 15
clone size: many
CDR3 DNA: TGTGCCAGCAGTGAAAACAGGGGGACGCCAGAGACCCAGTACTTC
CDR3 protein: CASSENRGTPETQYF

D gene: TRBD1
J gene: TRBJ2-7
V gene: TRBV30
CDR3 length: 13
clone size: NA
CDR3 DNA: TGTGCCTGGACTGAGGGGACAGGAGTGAGGCAGTACTTC
CDR3 protein: CAWTEGTGVRQYF

D gene: TRBD1
J gene: TRBJ1-2
V gene: TRBV19
CDR3 length: 16
clone size: NA
CDR3 DNA: TGTGCCAGTACCCCAACCCAACAGGGGATGAGCTATGGCTACACCTTC
CDR3 protein: CASTPTQQGMSYGYTF

D gene: TRBD2
J gene: TRBJ2-3
V gene: TRBV29-1
CDR3 length: 15
clone size: NA
CDR3 DNA: TGCAGCGTTGAGACTAGCGGGGGCAACACAGATACGCAGTATTTT
CDR3 protein: CSVETSGGNTDTQYF

D gene: NA
J gene: TRBJ1-1
V gene: TRBV2
CDR3 length: 11
clone size: NA
CDR3 DNA: TGTGCCAGCAGTGTCGGCACTGAAGCTTTCTTT
CDR3 protein: CASSVGTEAFF

D gene: TRBD2
J gene: TRBJ2-1
V gene: TRBV7-3
CDR3 length: 17
clone size: NA
CDR3 DNA: TGTGCCAGCAGCTCTCCGACTAGCGGGAGCTCCTACAATGAGCAGTTCTTC
CDR3 protein: CASSSPTSGSSYNEQFF

D gene: TRBD2
J gene: TRBJ2-7
V gene: TRBV3-1/TRBV3-2
CDR3 length: 15
clone size: NA
CDR3 DNA: TGTGCCAGCAGCCGGGCCGGGGGGGACTCCTACGAGCAGTACTTC
CDR3 protein: CASSRAGGDSYEQYF

D gene: TRBD1
J gene: TRBJ1-1
V gene: TRBV5-1
CDR3 length: 13
clone size: NA
CDR3 DNA: TGCGCCAGCAGCCCTACAGGGGCAACTGAAGCTTTCTTT
CDR3 protein: CASSPTGATEAFF

D gene: NA
J gene: TRBJ1-5
V gene: TRBV2
CDR3 length: 16
clone size: NA
CDR3 DNA: TGTGCCAGCAAAGGACAGCCTAAATATAGCAATCAGCCCCAGCATTTT
CDR3 protein: CASKGQPKYSNQPQHF

D gene: TRBD1
J gene: TRBJ1-1
V gene: TRBV7-9
CDR3 length: 15
clone size: NA
CDR3 DNA: TGTGCCAGCAGCGCCCGGACAGGGGGCGCGAGGGAAGCTTTCTTT
CDR3 protein: CASSARTGGAREAFF

D gene: NA
J gene: TRBJ1-6
V gene: TRBV5-6
CDR3 length: 17
clone size: NA
CDR3 DNA: TGTGCCAGCTGCCGAAGTGTACACAGGGCCGTTAATTCACCCCTCCACTTT
CDR3 protein: CASCRSVHRAVNSPLHF

D gene: TRBD1
J gene: TRBJ1-2
V gene: TRBV27
CDR3 length: 15
clone size: NA
CDR3 DNA: TGTGCCAGCAGGATCATACAGGGGGGTGGATATGGCTACACCTTC
CDR3 protein: CASRIIQGGGYGYTF

D gene: NA
J gene: TRBJ2-6
V gene: TRBV7-2
CDR3 length: 15
clone size: NA
CDR3 DNA: TGTGCCAGCAGCCCACTCGCTAGTGGGGCCAACGTCCTGACTTTC
CDR3 protein: CASSPLASGANVLTF

D gene: TRBD1
J gene: TRBJ1-2
V gene: TRBV11-2
CDR3 length: 14
clone size: NA
CDR3 DNA: TGTGCCAGCAGCATTTCGGGACAGGCCTATGGCTACACCTTC
CDR3 protein: CASSISGQAYGYTF

D gene: TRBD1
J gene: TRBJ1-5
V gene: TRBV24-1
CDR3 length: 16
clone size: NA
CDR3 DNA: TGTGCCACCAGTGAGAAGACAGGGAGAGATGATCAGCCCCAGCATTTT
CDR3 protein: CATSEKTGRDDQPQHF

D gene: TRBD2
J gene: TRBJ2-7
V gene: TRBV7-2
CDR3 length: 15
clone size: NA
CDR3 DNA: TGTGCCAGCAGCTTAGAAACTAGCGGGAGACAGGAGCAGTACTTC
CDR3 protein: CASSLETSGRQEQYF

D gene: NA
J gene: TRBJ1-5
V gene: TRBV5-5
CDR3 length: 16
clone size: NA
CDR3 DNA: TGTGCCAGCAGCTTGACCGGACTGGGGAGCAATCAGCCCCAGCATTTT
CDR3 protein: CASSLTGLGSNQPQHF

D gene: NA
J gene: TRBJ1-4
V gene: TRBV14
CDR3 length: 13
clone size: NA
CDR3 DNA: TGTGCCAGCAGCCCTACGAACTCTGAAAAACTGTTTTTT
CDR3 protein: CASSPTNSEKLFF

D gene: NA
J gene: TRBJ1-3
V gene: TRBV4-2
CDR3 length: 14
clone size: NA
CDR3 DNA: TGTGCCAGCAGCCAGACTACCTCTGGAAACACCATATATTTT
CDR3 protein: CASSQTTSGNTIYF

D gene: NA
J gene: TRBJ1-5
V gene: TRBV19
CDR3 length: 15
clone size: NA
CDR3 DNA: TGTGCCAGTAGTATGGGGCAGGGGTTGGATCAGCCCCAGCATTTT
CDR3 protein: CASSMGQGLDQPQHF

D gene: NA
J gene: TRBJ1-3
V gene: TRBV27
CDR3 length: 14
clone size: NA
CDR3 DNA: TGTGCCAGCAGTCCCCGGGGCTCTGGAAACACCATATATTTT
CDR3 protein: CASSPRGSGNTIYF

D gene: NA
J gene: TRBJ1-3
V gene: TRBV11-2
CDR3 length: 13
clone size: NA
CDR3 DNA: TGTGCCAGCAGCCCGAGGCCGGGAAACACCATATATTTT
CDR3 protein: CASSPRPGNTIYF

D gene: NA
J gene: TRBJ2-5
V gene: TRBV19
CDR3 length: 13
clone size: NA
CDR3 DNA: TGTGCCAGTAATGGAGACCCACGCGAGACCCAGTACTTC
CDR3 protein: CASNGDPRETQYF

D gene: TRBD2
J gene: TRBJ2-1
V gene: TRBV27
CDR3 length: 14
clone size: NA
CDR3 DNA: TGTGCCAGCAACCCCGGGGGGGCTTACAATGAGCAGTTCTTC
CDR3 protein: CASNPGGAYNEQFF

D gene: TRBD1
J gene: TRBJ2-1
V gene: TRBV5-1
CDR3 length: 13
clone size: NA
CDR3 DNA: TGCGCCAGCAGCGAGACAGGGTACAATGAGCAGTTCTTC
CDR3 protein: CASSETGYNEQFF

D gene: NA
J gene: TRBJ2-1
V gene: TRBV13
CDR3 length: 12
clone size: once
CDR3 DNA: TGTGCCAGCAGCCCTGCTCGGAGTGAGCAGTTCTTC
CDR3 protein: CASSPARSEQFF

D gene: NA
J gene: TRBJ2-7
V gene: TRBV12-3/TRBV12-4
CDR3 length: 13
clone size: NA
CDR3 DNA: TGTGCCAGCAGTTTTCCGGGGAGTTACGAGCAGTACTTC
CDR3 protein: CASSFPGSYEQYF

D gene: TRBD1
J gene: TRBJ1-5
V gene: TRBV5-5
CDR3 length: 15
clone size: once
CDR3 DNA: TGTGCCAGCAGACGAGGGACAGGGGGTACCCAGCCCCAGCATTTT
CDR3 protein: CASRRGTGGTQPQHF